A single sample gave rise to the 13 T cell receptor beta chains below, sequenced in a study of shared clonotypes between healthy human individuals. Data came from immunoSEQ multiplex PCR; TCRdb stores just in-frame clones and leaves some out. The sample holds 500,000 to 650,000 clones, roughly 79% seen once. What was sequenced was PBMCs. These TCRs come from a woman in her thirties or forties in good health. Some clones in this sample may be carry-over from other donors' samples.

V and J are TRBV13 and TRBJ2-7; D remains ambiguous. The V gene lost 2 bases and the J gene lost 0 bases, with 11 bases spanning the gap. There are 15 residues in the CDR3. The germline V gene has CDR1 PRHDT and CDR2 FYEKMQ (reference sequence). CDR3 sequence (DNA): TGTGCCAGCAGCTTATTAGAGAGTTCCTCCTACGAGCAGTACTTC. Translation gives CASSLLESSSYEQYF.

This CDR3 is CAWSALQGDQPQHF. CDR3 nucleotide sequence: TGTGCCTGGAGTGCACTGCAGGGGGATCAGCCCCAGCATTTT. V and J are TRBV30 and TRBJ1-5, with 7 bases fitting TRBD1. J gave up 5 bases and V 1 base, and 5 bases lay outside the gene matches. Germline CDR1 reads GTSNPN; CDR2 reads SVGIG (reference sequence). This CDR3 spans 14 amino acids. The full variable domain, its missing parts supplied by reference TRBV30 and TRBJ1-5, is SQTIHQWPATLVQPVGSPLSLECTVEGTSNPNLYWYRQAAGRGLQLLFYSVGIGQISSEVPQNLSASRPQDRQFILSSKKLLLSDSGFYLCAWSALQGDQPQHFGDGTRLSIL.

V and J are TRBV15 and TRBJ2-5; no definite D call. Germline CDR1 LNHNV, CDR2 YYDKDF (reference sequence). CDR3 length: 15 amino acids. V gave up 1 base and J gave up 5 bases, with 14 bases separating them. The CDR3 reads CATSRVAALLETQYF. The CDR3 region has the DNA TGTGCCACCAGCAGAGTCGCAGCGCTTTTGGAGACCCAGTACTTC.

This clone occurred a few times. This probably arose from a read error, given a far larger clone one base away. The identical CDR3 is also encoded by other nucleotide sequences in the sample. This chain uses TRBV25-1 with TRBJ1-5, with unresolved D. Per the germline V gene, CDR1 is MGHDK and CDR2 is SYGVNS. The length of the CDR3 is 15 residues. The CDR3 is CASSPSVGSNQPQHF. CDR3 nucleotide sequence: TGCGCCAGCAGCCCATCCGTGGGGAGCAATCAGCCCCAGCATTTT.

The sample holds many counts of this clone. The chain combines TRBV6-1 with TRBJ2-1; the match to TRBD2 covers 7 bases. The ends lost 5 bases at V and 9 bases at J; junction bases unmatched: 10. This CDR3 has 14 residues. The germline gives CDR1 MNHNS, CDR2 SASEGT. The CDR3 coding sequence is TGTGCCAGCAGTACCACTACATCGGGGGGTGAGCAGTTCTTC. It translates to CASSTTTSGGEQFF.

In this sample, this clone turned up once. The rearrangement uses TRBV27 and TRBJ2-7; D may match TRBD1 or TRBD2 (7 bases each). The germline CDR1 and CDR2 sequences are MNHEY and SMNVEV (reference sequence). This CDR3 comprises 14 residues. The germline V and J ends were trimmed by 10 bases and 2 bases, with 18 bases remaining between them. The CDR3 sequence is CAIRGGGSPYEQYF. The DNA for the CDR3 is TGTGCCATCAGGGGGGGAGGATCCCCCTACGAGCAGTACTTC.

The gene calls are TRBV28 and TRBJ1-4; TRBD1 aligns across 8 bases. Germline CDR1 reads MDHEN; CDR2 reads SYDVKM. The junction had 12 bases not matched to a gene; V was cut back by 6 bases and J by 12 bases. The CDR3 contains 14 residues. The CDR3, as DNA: TGTGCCAGCAGAAAGACCCAGAGCAGGGGGCAACTGTTTTTT. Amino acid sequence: CASRKTQSRGQLFF.

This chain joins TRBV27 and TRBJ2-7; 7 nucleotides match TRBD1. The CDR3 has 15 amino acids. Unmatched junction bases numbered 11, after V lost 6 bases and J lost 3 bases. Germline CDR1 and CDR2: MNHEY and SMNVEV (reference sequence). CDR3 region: CASSPRQGEGYEQYF. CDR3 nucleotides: TGTGCCAGCAGCCCCAGACAGGGTGAAGGCTACGAGCAGTACTTC.

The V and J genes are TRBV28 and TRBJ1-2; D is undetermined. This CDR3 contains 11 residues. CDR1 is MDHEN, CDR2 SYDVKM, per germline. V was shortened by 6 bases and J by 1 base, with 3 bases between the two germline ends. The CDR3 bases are TGTGCCAGCAGATATAACTATGGCTACACCTTC. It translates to CASRYNYGYTF.

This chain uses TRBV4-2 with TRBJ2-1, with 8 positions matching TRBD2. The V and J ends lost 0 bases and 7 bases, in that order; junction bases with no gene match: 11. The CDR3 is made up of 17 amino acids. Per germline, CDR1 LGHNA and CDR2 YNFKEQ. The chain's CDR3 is CASSQDRTSRSWNEQFF. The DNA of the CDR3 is TGTGCCAGCAGCCAAGATCGGACTAGCAGGTCTTGGAATGAGCAGTTCTTC.

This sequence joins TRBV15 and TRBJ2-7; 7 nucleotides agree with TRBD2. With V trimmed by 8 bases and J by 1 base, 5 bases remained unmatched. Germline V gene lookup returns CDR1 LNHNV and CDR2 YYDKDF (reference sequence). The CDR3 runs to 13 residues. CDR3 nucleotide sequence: TGTGCCACCGGGGGGGGAGCGTCCTACGAGCAGTACTTC. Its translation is CATGGGASYEQYF.

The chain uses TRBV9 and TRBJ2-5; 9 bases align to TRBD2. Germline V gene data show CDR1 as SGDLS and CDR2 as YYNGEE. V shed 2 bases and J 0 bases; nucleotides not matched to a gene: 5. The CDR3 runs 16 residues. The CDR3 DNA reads TGTGCCAGCAGCGTTCAGGCTAGCGGGGACCAAGAGACCCAGTACTTC. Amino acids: CASSVQASGDQETQYF.

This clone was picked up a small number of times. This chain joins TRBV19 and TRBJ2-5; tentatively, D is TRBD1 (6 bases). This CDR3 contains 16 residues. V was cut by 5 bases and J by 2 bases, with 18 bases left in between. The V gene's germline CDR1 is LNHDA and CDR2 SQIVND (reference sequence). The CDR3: CASSPRTANGQETQYF. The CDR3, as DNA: TGTGCCAGTAGTCCGCGGACAGCCAATGGTCAAGAGACCCAGTACTTC.